This T cell receptor (beta chain) stems from a study of CD8 T cells in ankylosing spondylitis. General study findings and limits: Several of the motif variants were reported before in synovial fluid and blood from reactive arthritis. Seemingly characteristic of ankylosing spondylitis blood was a TCR beta motif consisting of about 8 highly homologous variants. Significant enrichment of disease-linked clones was reported in matched ankylosing spondylitis synovial fluid.

A single record per CDR3 protein comes from TCRdb applying MiXCR to the 5' RACE reads. The sample contains 300,000 to 350,000 distinct CDR3 sequences, less than 25% of which appear only once. As regards this clonotype: Its antigen is still unknown.

Trimming stripped 5 bases from V and 7 bases from J, with 30 bases between. The germline V gene encodes CDR1 DFQATT and CDR2 SNEGSKA (reference sequence). This CDR3 contains 17 residues. V and J are TRBV20-1 and TRBJ2-7; no firm D call. The sequenced sample consisted of blood, either unsorted or a sorted T cell fraction (not recorded which). This receptor was identified in a female donor with ankylosing spondylitis or in good health (not recorded which). The CDR3 DNA sequence: TGCAGTGCTCCCCGCCCCCCTGCGTGGCCCTTTGTGGGAGAGCAGTACTTC. This encodes CSAPRPPAWPFVGEQYF.